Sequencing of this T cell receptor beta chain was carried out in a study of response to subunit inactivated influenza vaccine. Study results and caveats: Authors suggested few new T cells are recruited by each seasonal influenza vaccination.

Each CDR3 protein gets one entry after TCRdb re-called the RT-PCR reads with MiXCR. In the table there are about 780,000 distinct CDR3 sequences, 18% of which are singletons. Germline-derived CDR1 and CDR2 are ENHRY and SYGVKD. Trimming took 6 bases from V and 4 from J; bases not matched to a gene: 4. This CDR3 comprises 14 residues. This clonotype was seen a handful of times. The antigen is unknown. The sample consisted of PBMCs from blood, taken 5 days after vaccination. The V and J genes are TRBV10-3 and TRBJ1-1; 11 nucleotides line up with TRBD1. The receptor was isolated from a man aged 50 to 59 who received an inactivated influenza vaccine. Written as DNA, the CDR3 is TGTGCCATCAGCTCCGGGACAGGGGGCACTGAAGCTTTCTTT. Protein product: CAISSGTGGTEAFF.